The 16 T cell receptor beta chains listed next were all sequenced from one sample in a study of T cell changes during pregnancy in multiple sclerosis. The protocol was immunoSEQ multiplex PCR, while the TCRdb copy is restricted to in-frame clones and leaves out a portion. The sample records about 100,000 clones, almost 95% being singletons. The specimen comprised peripheral blood, sampled before pregnancy. These receptors all come from a female donor with multiple sclerosis, enrolled in a pregnancy study.

The chain combines TRBV10-3 with TRBJ2-7; 9 bases match TRBD1. Germline lookup yields CDR1 ENHRY and CDR2 SYGVKD. The CDR3 is 15 amino acids. J gave up 1 base and V 9 bases, and 10 bases lay outside the gene matches. CDR3 in amino acids: CAITPGTGPSYEQYF. The CDR3 nucleotides read TGTGCCATTACCCCCGGGACAGGGCCGTCCTACGAGCAGTACTTC.

This rearrangement joins TRBV5-1 to TRBJ2-5; D is ambiguous. V dropped 0 bases and J dropped 5 bases, with 5 bases sitting between them. The CDR3 totals 12 residues. Per the germline V gene, CDR1 is SGHRS and CDR2 is YFSETQ. The CDR3 here is CASSLAGETQYF. The CDR3 DNA is TGCGCCAGCAGCTTGGCCGGGGAGACCCAGTACTTC.

V and J are TRBV5-6 and TRBJ2-7; 9 bases agree with TRBD1. Unmatched junction bases numbered 6, after V lost 1 base and J lost 4 bases. Germline V gene lookup returns CDR1 SGHDT and CDR2 YYEEEE. The CDR3 loop spans 15 amino acids. The CDR3: CASSLIGTGSYEQYF. CDR3 DNA: TGTGCCAGCAGCTTGATCGGGACAGGGTCGTACGAGCAGTACTTC.

The rearrangement uses TRBV7-9 and TRBJ1-2, with TRBD1 matching 10 bases. Unmatched junction bases numbered 4, after V lost 7 bases and J lost 2 bases. This CDR3 has 14 amino acids. Germline CDR1 reads SEHNR; CDR2 reads FQNEAQ (reference sequence). Here the CDR3 reads CASTGTGENYGYTF. CDR3 bases: TGTGCCAGCACCGGGACAGGGGAAAACTATGGCTACACCTTC.

This chain connects TRBV19 to TRBJ2-7, with TRBD1 identical over 8 bases. Unmatched junction bases numbered 2, after V lost 3 bases and J lost 1 base. Germline V gene data show CDR1 as LNHDA and CDR2 as SQIVND (reference sequence). The CDR3 length is 14 residues. DNA for the CDR3: TGTGCCAGTAGTATCGGGACAGGTTCCTACGAGCAGTACTTC. Protein sequence: CASSIGTGSYEQYF.

V is TRBV28 and J is TRBJ1-5; TRBD1 agrees at 10 bases. The CDR3 spans 14 residues. V trimming: 6 bases; J trimming: 8 bases; junction bases outside the gene matches: 7. Germline assignment: CDR1 MDHEN and CDR2 SYDVKM. DNA for the CDR3: TGTGCCAGCAGCGTGACAGGGGGCAAGGAGCCCCAGCATTTT. Protein sequence: CASSVTGGKEPQHF.

The J gene is TRBJ2-3, the V gene TRBV27; D is undetermined. Germline-derived CDR1 and CDR2 are MNHEY and SMNVEV (reference sequence). The CDR3 runs to 15 residues. V lost 5 bases and J 0 bases, leaving 12 bases between the germline ends. CDR3: CASSRNAPSTDTQYF. CDR3 coding DNA: TGTGCCAGCAGTCGCAATGCGCCGAGCACAGATACGCAGTATTTT.

This sequence joins TRBV7-8 and TRBJ2-1, with TRBD2 identical over 10 bases. The length of the CDR3 is 17 residues. V lost 3 bases to trimming and J lost 6 bases; unmatched junction nucleotides: 11. CDR1 and CDR2 from the germline V gene are SGHVS and FQNEAQ. CDR3 DNA: TGTGCCAGCAGCTTGTTGTCTAGCGGGAGCCTTGGCAATGAGCAGTTCTTC. Its protein product is CASSLLSSGSLGNEQFF.

The chain is built from TRBV5-1 and TRBJ2-5; 8 positions agree with TRBD2. This CDR3 contains 15 residues. The ends lost 0 bases at V and 5 bases at J; junction bases unmatched: 6. The germline CDR1 and CDR2 sequences are SGHRS and YFSETQ. CDR3 sequence reads: CASSLVAGGGETQYF. CDR3 sequence (DNA): TGCGCCAGCAGCTTGGTGGCGGGAGGCGGGGAGACCCAGTACTTC.

This chain connects TRBV6-6 to TRBJ2-4; perhaps TRBD1 as D (5 bases). The CDR3 runs 14 residues. Germline V gene sequence: CDR1 MNHNY, CDR2 SVGAGI (reference sequence). The ends were cut back, 7 bases at V and 4 bases at J, with 14 bases in the middle. The CDR3 DNA reads TGTGCCAGCACCCTCGACAGCATTAAAAACATTCAGTACTTC. This codes for CASTLDSIKNIQYF.

This clone was recorded once. The rearrangement joins TRBV19 to TRBJ2-7; weak D call: TRBD2 (5 bases). The CDR3 runs 12 residues. The ends were cut back, 6 bases at V and 2 bases at J, with 8 bases in the middle. Germline loops: CDR1 LNHDA, CDR2 SQIVND (reference sequence). The CDR3 DNA is TGTGCCAGTAGCCCCGGGACCTACGAGCAGTACTTC. Its translation: CASSPGTYEQYF. Full variable domain (remainder filled in from reference TRBV19 and TRBJ2-7): DGGITQSPKYLFRKEGQNVTLSCEQNLNHDAMYWYRQDPGQGLRLIYYSQIVNDFQKGDIAEGYSVSREKKESFPLTVTSAQKNPTAFYLCASSPGTYEQYFGPGTRLTVT.

The gene calls are TRBV7-2 and TRBJ1-5; 9 bases agree with TRBD1. This CDR3 region has 15 residues. V shed 4 bases and J 7 bases; nucleotides not matched to a gene: 8. From germline, CDR1 is SGHTA and CDR2 FQGNSA. Here the CDR3 DNA reads TGTGCCAGCAGCTCCGGGACAGGGATCAGCCAGCCCCAGCATTTT. Amino acids: CASSSGTGISQPQHF.

V is TRBV4-1 and J is TRBJ2-7; TRBD1 matches 7 bases. V was pared by 0 bases and J by 0 bases, with 2 bases of the junction left unmatched. This CDR3 region has 15 residues. Germline V gene data show CDR1 as MGHRA and CDR2 as YSYEKL. This chain's CDR3 is CASSQEGQRSYEQYF. CDR3 sequence (DNA): TGCGCCAGCAGCCAAGAGGGACAGCGCTCCTACGAGCAGTACTTC.

This clone has a handful of counts. The chain links TRBV12-5 to TRBJ1-2; 10 nucleotides align to TRBD1. The junction had 6 bases not matched to a gene; V was cut back by 6 bases and J by 5 bases. CDR1 is LGHNT and CDR2 is FRNRAP in the germline V gene. The CDR3 has 14 amino acids. The CDR3, as DNA: TGTGCTAGTGGACCGGGACAGGGGTTTTATGGCTACACCTTC. Its translation: CASGPGQGFYGYTF.

The rearrangement joins TRBV28 to TRBJ2-2; possibly TRBD2 for D (6 bases). Trimming left V 6 bases short and J 6 bases short, with 11 bases between. This CDR3 has 13 amino acids. Germline V CDR1 and CDR2: MDHEN, SYDVKM. The chain's CDR3 is CASRSGVPGELFF. In DNA, the CDR3 is TGTGCCAGCAGATCGGGAGTACCCGGGGAGCTGTTTTTT.

The V call is TRBV4-2, the J call TRBJ2-3; 7 bases line up with TRBD2. The CDR3 runs 16 residues. The germline V gene encodes CDR1 LGHNA and CDR2 YNFKEQ. After removal of 0 bases from V and 0 bases from J, the junction contained 3 bases not matched to a gene. The CDR3 protein is CASSQEDSGSTDTQYF. CDR3 DNA: TGTGCCAGCAGCCAAGAAGATAGCGGGAGCACAGATACGCAGTATTTT.